Listed here are 14 T cell receptor beta chains from one sample, sequenced in a study of blood T cell repertoires in COVID-19. The method was immunoSEQ multiplex PCR; TCRdb's version includes in-frame clones alone and lacks a portion of them. The sample contains 150,000 or so clones, roughly 87% of which appear only once. Sequencing used PBMCs or T cells enriched from blood (not recorded which). The origin of the receptors is a woman in her thirties or forties who had been exposed to COVID-19.

The rearrangement uses TRBV2 and TRBJ1-1; the match to TRBD1 covers 9 bases. Germline CDR1 SNHLY, CDR2 FYNNEI. There are 10 residues in the CDR3. The V segment lost 9 bases and the J segment 8 bases; nucleotides outside the gene matches: 1. The CDR3 region has the DNA TGTGCCAGACAGGGGGCAGAAGCTTTCTTT. Amino acids: CARQGAEAFF.

This chain links TRBV7-2 with TRBJ2-1; TRBD2 might be the D (5 bases). CDR1 is SGHTA, CDR2 FQGNSA, per germline. Trimming pared 4 bases from V and 5 bases from J, leaving 9 bases between. CDR3 length: 13 residues. CDR3 coding DNA: TGTGCCAGCAGCTCTACTAGAGACAATGAGCAGTTCTTC. Its protein product is CASSSTRDNEQFF.

The CDR3 spells CASSLSTGWVQHF. In DNA, the CDR3 is TGTGCCAGCAGCTTATCTACAGGGTGGGTACAGCATTTT. The V gene is TRBV7-9, the J gene TRBJ1-5; possible D gene TRBD1, 6 bases. V lost 2 bases to trimming and J lost 13 bases, with 15 bases between them. This CDR3 region has 13 residues. The V gene's germline CDR1 is SEHNR and CDR2 FQNEAQ (reference sequence).

V and J are TRBV19 and TRBJ2-7, with 9 bases fitting TRBD1. This CDR3 contains 16 residues. The V gene's germline CDR1 is LNHDA and CDR2 SQIVND (reference sequence). V was clipped by 6 bases and J by 7 bases; unmatched bases: 16. The CDR3 nucleotides are TGTGCCAGTAGCCAGGACAGGGGTCCAACGGTTCGGGAGCAGTACTTC. It yields the protein CASSQDRGPTVREQYF.

V usage is TRBV10-3 and J usage is TRBJ2-2, with 14 bases identical to TRBD2. Germline CDR1 reads ENHRY; CDR2 reads SYGVKD. This CDR3 region has 15 residues. V was pared by 6 bases and J by 7 bases, with 4 bases of the junction left unmatched. This CDR3 reads CAIRGLAGADGELFF. CDR3 nucleotide sequence: TGTGCCATCAGGGGACTAGCGGGGGCAGACGGGGAGCTGTTTTTT.

The chain carries TRBV5-4 and TRBJ2-2; 9 bases map to TRBD1. Germline CDR1 is SGHNT and CDR2 is YYREEE (reference sequence). Unmatched junction bases numbered 3, after V lost 2 bases and J lost 4 bases. The CDR3 consists of 15 residues. The CDR3 sequence: CASSLQGALTGELFF. The CDR3 nucleotides are TGTGCCAGCAGCTTACAGGGGGCGCTCACCGGGGAGCTGTTTTTT.

For this clone: In the same sample, other DNA sequences code for this CDR3. The chain employs TRBV5-1 and TRBJ2-7, with D possibly being TRBD2 (5 bases). The V gene's germline CDR1 is SGHRS and CDR2 YFSETQ. There are 14 residues in the CDR3. Trimming shortened V by 1 base and J by 3 bases, and 11 bases separated the two germline ends. The CDR3, as DNA: TGCGCCAGCAGCTTGAGAGGTCGGGGCTACGAGCAGTACTTC. This encodes CASSLRGRGYEQYF.

CDR3 bases: TGTGCCAGCAGCTTAGACCAGCGGGACTCCTACAATGAGCAGTTCTTC. This encodes CASSLDQRDSYNEQFF. The rearrangement joins TRBV13 to TRBJ2-1; 7 bases match TRBD2. This CDR3 contains 16 residues. V was pared by 1 base and J by 0 bases, with 3 bases of the junction left unmatched. CDR1 is PRHDT, CDR2 FYEKMQ, per germline (reference sequence).

V and J are TRBV27 and TRBJ2-7; 8 bases align to TRBD2. V lost 5 bases, J lost 1 base, and 4 bases stayed unmatched. CDR3 length: 14 amino acids. Germline loops: CDR1 MNHEY, CDR2 SMNVEV (reference sequence). This CDR3 is CASSTSGISYEQYF. CDR3 nucleotides: TGTGCCAGCAGTACTAGCGGAATATCCTACGAGCAGTACTTC.

J is TRBJ2-5 and V is TRBV7-8; TRBD1 aligns across 7 bases. Germline CDR1 and CDR2: SGHVS and FQNEAQ. The ends lost 6 bases at V and 3 bases at J; junction bases unmatched: 4. This CDR3 has 13 amino acids. This CDR3 is CASSRDREETQYF. The CDR3 coding sequence is TGTGCCAGCAGTCGGGACAGAGAAGAGACCCAGTACTTC.

The chain has TRBV20-1 and TRBJ2-7; 8 bases align to TRBD1. Germline V gene sequence: CDR1 DFQATT, CDR2 SNEGSKA (reference sequence). The CDR3 loop spans 10 amino acids. CDR3 in amino acids: CRDRGGEQYF. CDR3 in DNA: TGCAGAGACAGGGGCGGTGAGCAGTACTTC.

This sequence joins TRBV5-6 and TRBJ1-2; the match to TRBD1 covers 7 bases. The germline V gene encodes CDR1 SGHDT and CDR2 YYEEEE. The CDR3 is 14 amino acids. Unmatched junction bases numbered 8, after V lost 4 bases and J lost 5 bases. The CDR3 reads CASSQTGTAYGYTF. The CDR3 DNA is TGTGCCAGCAGCCAGACCGGGACAGCGTATGGCTACACCTTC.

This chain joins TRBV12-5 and TRBJ1-5, with 8 bases fitting TRBD1. This CDR3 region has 19 residues. Germline V CDR1 and CDR2: LGHNT, FRNRAP. With V trimmed by 2 bases and J by 5 bases, 17 bases remained unmatched. CDR3 sequence (DNA): TGTGCTAGTGGTTTGATCCGGACAGGGAGTAGTCTGTCTGATCAGCCCCAGCATTTT. Protein product: CASGLIRTGSSLSDQPQHF.

The J gene is TRBJ1-5, the V gene TRBV6-2 or TRBV6-3; D remains ambiguous. Germline assignment: CDR1 MNHEY and CDR2 SVGEGT. V gave up 2 bases and J gave up 7 bases, with 15 bases separating them. The CDR3 runs to 15 residues. CDR3 coding DNA: TGTGCCAGCAGTTACCCCGCGGGCGGGATCCAGCCCCAGCATTTT. The encoded protein is CASSYPAGGIQPQHF.